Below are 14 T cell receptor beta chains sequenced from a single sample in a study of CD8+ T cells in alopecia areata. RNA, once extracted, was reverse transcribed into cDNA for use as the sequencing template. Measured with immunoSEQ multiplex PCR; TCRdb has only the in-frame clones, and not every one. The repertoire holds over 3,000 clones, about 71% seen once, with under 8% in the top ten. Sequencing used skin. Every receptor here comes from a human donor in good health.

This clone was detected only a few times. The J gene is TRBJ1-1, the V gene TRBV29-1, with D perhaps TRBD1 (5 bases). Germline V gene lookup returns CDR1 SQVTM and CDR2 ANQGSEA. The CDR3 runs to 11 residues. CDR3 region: CGGEDNTEAFF. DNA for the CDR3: TGCGGGGGGGAGGACAACACTGAAGCTTTCTTT.

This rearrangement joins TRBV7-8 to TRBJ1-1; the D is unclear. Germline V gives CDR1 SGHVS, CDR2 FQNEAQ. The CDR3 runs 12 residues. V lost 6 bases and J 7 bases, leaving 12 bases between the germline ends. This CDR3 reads CASSHRWGEAFF. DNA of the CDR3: TGTGCCAGCAGTCACCGCTGGGGTGAAGCTTTCTTT. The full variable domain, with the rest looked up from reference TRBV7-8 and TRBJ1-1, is GAGVSQSPRYKVAKRGQDVALRCDPISGHVSLFWYQQALGQGPEFLTYFQNEAQLDKSGLPSDRFFAERPEGSVSTLKIQRTQQEDSAVYLCASSHRWGEAFFGQGTRLTVV.

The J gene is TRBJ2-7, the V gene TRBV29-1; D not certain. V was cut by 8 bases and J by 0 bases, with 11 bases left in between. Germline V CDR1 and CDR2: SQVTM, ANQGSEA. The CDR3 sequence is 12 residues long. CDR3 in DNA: TGCAGCATAGGACGGAACTCCTACGAGCAGTACTTC. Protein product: CSIGRNSYEQYF.

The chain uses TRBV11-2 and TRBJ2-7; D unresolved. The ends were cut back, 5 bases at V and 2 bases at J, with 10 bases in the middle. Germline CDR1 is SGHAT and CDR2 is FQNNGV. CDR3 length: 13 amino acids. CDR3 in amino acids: CASSRQAAYEQYF. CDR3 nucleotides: TGTGCCAGCAGCCGCCAGGCCGCCTACGAGCAGTACTTC.

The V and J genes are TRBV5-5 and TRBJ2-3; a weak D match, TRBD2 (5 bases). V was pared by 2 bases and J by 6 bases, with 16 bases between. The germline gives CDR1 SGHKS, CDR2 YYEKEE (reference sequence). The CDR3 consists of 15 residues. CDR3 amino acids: CASSLSTNPGDTQYF. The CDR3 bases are TGTGCCAGCAGCTTATCGACCAACCCGGGGGATACGCAGTATTTT.

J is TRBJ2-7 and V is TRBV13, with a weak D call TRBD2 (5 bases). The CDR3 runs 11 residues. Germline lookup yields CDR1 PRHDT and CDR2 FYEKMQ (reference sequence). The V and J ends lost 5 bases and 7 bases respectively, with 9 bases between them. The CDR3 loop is CASSEGDEQYF. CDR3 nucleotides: TGTGCCAGCAGCGAGGGAGATGAGCAGTACTTC.

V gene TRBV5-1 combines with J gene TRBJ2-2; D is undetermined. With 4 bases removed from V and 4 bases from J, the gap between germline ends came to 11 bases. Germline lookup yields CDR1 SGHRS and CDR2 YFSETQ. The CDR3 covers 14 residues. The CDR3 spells CASSILGGTGELFF. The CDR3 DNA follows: TGCGCCAGCAGCATATTAGGTGGCACCGGGGAGCTGTTTTTT.

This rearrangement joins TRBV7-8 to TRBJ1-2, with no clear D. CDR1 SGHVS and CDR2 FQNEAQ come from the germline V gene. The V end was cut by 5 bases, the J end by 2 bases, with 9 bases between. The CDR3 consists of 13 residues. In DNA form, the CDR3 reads TGTGCCAGCAGCCCTACCCCCAACTATGGCTACACCTTC. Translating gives CASSPTPNYGYTF.

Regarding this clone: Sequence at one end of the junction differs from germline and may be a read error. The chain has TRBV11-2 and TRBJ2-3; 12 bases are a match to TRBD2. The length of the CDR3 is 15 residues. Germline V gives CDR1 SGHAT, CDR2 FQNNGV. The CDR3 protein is CASSFTSGGPFTASF. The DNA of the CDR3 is TGTGCCAGCAGCTTTACTAGCGGGGGGCCCTTTACGGCGTCTTTT. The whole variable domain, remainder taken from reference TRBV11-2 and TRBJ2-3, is EAGVAQSPRYKIIEKRQSVAFWCNPISGHATLYWYQQILGQGPKLLIQFQNNGVVDDSQLPKDRFSAERLKGVDSTLKIQPAKLEDSAVYLCASSFTSGGPFTASFGPGTRLTVL.

Here the CDR3 reads CASSLLQRGRPYEQYF. The CDR3 nucleotides read TGCGCCAGCAGCTTGCTCCAGCGGGGGAGGCCATACGAGCAGTACTTC. V and J are TRBV5-1 and TRBJ2-7, with 8 bases fitting TRBD2. This CDR3 is built from 16 residues. CDR1 and CDR2 (germline): SGHRS, YFSETQ. The trim removed 1 base at V and 4 bases at J, leaving 10 bases unmatched.

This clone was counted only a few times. This chain's CDR3 is CASRETVYSYNEQFF. The DNA for the CDR3 is TGTGCCAGCAGAGAGACAGTTTACTCCTACAATGAGCAGTTCTTC. V and J are TRBV6-5 and TRBJ2-1; D perhaps matches TRBD1 (5 bases). The CDR3 is made up of 15 amino acids. CDR1 MNHEY and CDR2 SVGAGI come from the germline V gene. V was cut by 6 bases and J by 0 bases, with 12 bases left in between.

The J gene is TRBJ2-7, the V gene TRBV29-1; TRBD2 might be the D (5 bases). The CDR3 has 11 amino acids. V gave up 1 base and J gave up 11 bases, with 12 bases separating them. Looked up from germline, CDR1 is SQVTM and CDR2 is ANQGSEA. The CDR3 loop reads CSVEGVEGKYF. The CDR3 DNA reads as TGCAGCGTTGAAGGTGTAGAGGGAAAGTACTTC.

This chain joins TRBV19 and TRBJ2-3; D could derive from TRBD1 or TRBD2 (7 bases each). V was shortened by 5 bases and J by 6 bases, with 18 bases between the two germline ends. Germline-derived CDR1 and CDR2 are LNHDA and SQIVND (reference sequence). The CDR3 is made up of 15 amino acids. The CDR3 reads CASSSATGRVDTQYF. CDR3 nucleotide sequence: TGTGCCAGTAGTTCTGCGACAGGGAGGGTGGATACGCAGTATTTT.

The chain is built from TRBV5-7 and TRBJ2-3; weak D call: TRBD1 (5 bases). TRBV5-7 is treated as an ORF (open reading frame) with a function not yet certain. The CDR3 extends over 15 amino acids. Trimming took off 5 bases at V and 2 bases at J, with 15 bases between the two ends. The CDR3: CASRSRQTLTDTQYF. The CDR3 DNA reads TGTGCCAGCAGATCGAGACAGACACTCACAGATACGCAGTATTTT.